The rows below give T cell receptor beta chains drawn from one sample of a study of T-cell memory formation after mild COVID-19. MiXCR, run by TCRdb on the 5' RACE reads, gives a single entry per CDR3 protein. Of 150,000 to 200,000 distinct CDR3 sequences in the sample, approximately 10% were seen once. Sample: PBMCs or a T cell subset sorted from them (not recorded which). The receptor set was obtained from a man in his late teens or twenties who had mild COVID-19 (a few samples of this study predate the infection). Cell type and time point are not known. The CDR3 runs from the conserved cysteine through the conserved F or W. Fields, in order: V gene, J gene, clone size, D gene, CDR3 DNA, CDR3 protein. The D gene is left open where the match is weak. Clone size, where shown, is once, few, many, or a class for clones that have expanded.

V gene: TRBV25-1; J gene: TRBJ1-1; clone size: few; D gene: -; CDR3 DNA: TGTGCCAGCAGTGATTGGGGTAGGAGCACTGAAGCTTTCTTT; CDR3 protein: CASSDWGRSTEAFF
V gene: TRBV7-9; J gene: TRBJ2-3; clone size: few; D gene: -; CDR3 DNA: TGTGCCAGCAGCTCTAGTTTATCCAGCACAGATACGCAGTATTTT; CDR3 protein: CASSSSLSSTDTQYF
V gene: TRBV7-9; J gene: TRBJ1-3; clone size: -; D gene: TRBD1; CDR3 DNA: TGTGCCAGCAGCTGGACAGGGTCAGGAAACACCATATATTTT; CDR3 protein: CASSWTGSGNTIYF
V gene: TRBV6-6; J gene: TRBJ1-1; clone size: few; D gene: -; CDR3 DNA: TGTGCCAGCAGTTCTCAGAACACTGAAGCTTTCTTT; CDR3 protein: CASSSQNTEAFF
V gene: TRBV14; J gene: TRBJ2-1; clone size: -; D gene: -; CDR3 DNA: TGTGCCAGCAGCCTAGGACCTTCCTACAATGAGCAGTTCTTC; CDR3 protein: CASSLGPSYNEQFF
V gene: TRBV9; J gene: TRBJ1-3; clone size: few; D gene: -; CDR3 DNA: TGTGCCAGCAGCCCCCGGCTCGAGAGTTGGGGAAACACCATATATTTT; CDR3 protein: CASSPRLESWGNTIYF
V gene: TRBV5-5; J gene: TRBJ2-2; clone size: few; D gene: -; CDR3 DNA: TGTGCCAGCAGCTTCCGGGGAAACCTTGGAACCGGGGAGCTGTTTTTT; CDR3 protein: CASSFRGNLGTGELFF
V gene: TRBV5-5; J gene: TRBJ2-1; clone size: many; D gene: -; CDR3 DNA: TGTGCCAGCAGCCCACGGGCCCCTCGCGATGAGCAGTTCTTC; CDR3 protein: CASSPRAPRDEQFF
V gene: TRBV7-8; J gene: TRBJ1-1; clone size: few; D gene: -; CDR3 DNA: TGTGCCAGCAGCCCGATCCGCGGAGGGGTTGGGGGGATCGGTGGAGCTTTCTTT; CDR3 protein: CASSPIRGGVGGIGGAFF
V gene: TRBV3-1; J gene: TRBJ1-4; clone size: -; D gene: -; CDR3 DNA: TGTGCCAGCAGCCCCTCCGCGGGGGCTGAAAAACTGTTTTTT; CDR3 protein: CASSPSAGAEKLFF
V gene: TRBV11-3; J gene: TRBJ2-7; clone size: many; D gene: -; CDR3 DNA: TGTGCCAGCAGCTTAGAAGGAGAAAAGCAGTACTTC; CDR3 protein: CASSLEGEKQYF
V gene: TRBV28; J gene: TRBJ1-1; clone size: few; D gene: -; CDR3 DNA: TGTGCCACCTCGTGGGGGAACACTGAAGCTTTCTTT; CDR3 protein: CATSWGNTEAFF
V gene: TRBV2; J gene: TRBJ2-3; clone size: -; D gene: TRBD1; CDR3 DNA: TGTGCCGGGTGGACAGGGGGCGATTTAGATACGCAGTATTTT; CDR3 protein: CAGWTGGDLDTQYF
V gene: TRBV7-2; J gene: TRBJ2-7; clone size: many; D gene: TRBD2; CDR3 DNA: TGTGCCAGCAGCCTCAGCGGGGATCCCTACGAGCAGTACTTC; CDR3 protein: CASSLSGDPYEQYF
V gene: TRBV28; J gene: TRBJ2-5; clone size: few; D gene: TRBD2; CDR3 DNA: TGTGCCAGCAGGTGGACTAGCCAAGAGACCCAGTACTTC; CDR3 protein: CASRWTSQETQYF
V gene: TRBV5-1; J gene: TRBJ2-5; clone size: many; D gene: TRBD2; CDR3 DNA: TGCGCCAGCAGCTCAGGCGGGGGCCAAGAGACCCAGTACTTC; CDR3 protein: CASSSGGGQETQYF
V gene: TRBV10-3; J gene: TRBJ1-2; clone size: -; D gene: -; CDR3 DNA: TGTGCCATCCTACAGGCCTATGGCTACACCTTC; CDR3 protein: CAILQAYGYTF
V gene: TRBV10-3; J gene: TRBJ2-5; clone size: -; D gene: -; CDR3 DNA: TGTGCCATCGGGGAACAGCAAGAGGCCCAGTACTTC; CDR3 protein: CAIGEQQEAQYF
V gene: TRBV12-3/TRBV12-4; J gene: TRBJ1-6; clone size: -; D gene: -; CDR3 DNA: TGTGCCAGCAGCGGGACTCCCAATTCACCCCTCCACTTT; CDR3 protein: CASSGTPNSPLHF
V gene: TRBV6-2/TRBV6-3; J gene: TRBJ1-5; clone size: -; D gene: TRBD1; CDR3 DNA: TGTGCCAGCAGTTACTCACCGGGACAGGGATATCAGCCCCAGCATTTT; CDR3 protein: CASSYSPGQGYQPQHF
V gene: TRBV7-3; J gene: TRBJ2-3; clone size: few; D gene: -; CDR3 DNA: TGTGCCAGCAGCTTATCCCATTCCGGTACTCCAGATACGCAGTATTTT; CDR3 protein: CASSLSHSGTPDTQYF
V gene: TRBV12-3/TRBV12-4; J gene: TRBJ1-6; clone size: -; D gene: TRBD1; CDR3 DNA: TGTGCCAGCAGTGCAAACAAGGCCGGACAGGGGGAAAATTCACCCCTCCACTTT; CDR3 protein: CASSANKAGQGENSPLHF
V gene: TRBV14; J gene: TRBJ2-1; clone size: -; D gene: -; CDR3 DNA: TGTGCCAGCAGTGCCTCGCTAATTGAGCAGTTCTTC; CDR3 protein: CASSASLIEQFF
V gene: TRBV2; J gene: TRBJ2-5; clone size: few; D gene: -; CDR3 DNA: TGTGCCAGCGGGGGGAACCAAGAGACCCAGTACTTC; CDR3 protein: CASGGNQETQYF